This entry lists 18 T cell receptor beta chains sequenced from one sample in a study of blood T cell repertoires in COVID-19. Here immunoSEQ multiplex PCR was the method, and the copy in TCRdb shows in-frame clones only, minus some. Altogether roughly 250,000 clones are present, 82% being singletons, with the ten largest covering more than 4.5%. Sequencing used peripheral blood. Source of these receptors: an elderly woman with active or convalescent COVID-19.

The chain links TRBV18 to TRBJ2-1, with 7 bases fitting TRBD2. This CDR3 comprises 15 residues. Germline CDR1 and CDR2: KGHSH and LQKENI. J gave up 0 bases and V 3 bases, and 2 bases lay outside the gene matches. CDR3 nucleotides: TGTGCCAGCTCACCTAGCGGGTTCTCCTACAATGAGCAGTTCTTC. Its translation: CASSPSGFSYNEQFF.

This clone was seen a few times. The chain has TRBV5-1 and TRBJ1-6; no definite D call. This CDR3 has 14 residues. V lost 0 bases and J lost 10, with 11 bases in between. The V gene's germline CDR1 is SGHRS and CDR2 YFSETQ. The CDR3 protein is CASSLGDRYSPLHF. CDR3 nucleotide sequence: TGCGCCAGCAGCTTGGGTGATCGGTACTCACCCCTCCACTTT.

This clone has just one count. Written as DNA, the CDR3 is TGTGCCAGCAGACCTGGAGCTGGCGTTGATGAAAAACTGTTTTTT. Its translation is CASRPGAGVDEKLFF. The V and J genes are TRBV5-5 and TRBJ1-4; D gene uncertain. V lost 5 bases and J lost 6, with 17 bases in between. This CDR3 has 15 residues. The germline V gene encodes CDR1 SGHKS and CDR2 YYEKEE (reference sequence).

The chain is built from TRBV12-3 or TRBV12-4 and TRBJ2-5; possible D gene TRBD2, 5 bases. The length of the CDR3 is 13 residues. Trimming shortened V by 2 bases and J by 5 bases, and 9 bases separated the two germline ends. DNA of the CDR3: TGTGCCAGCAGTTTATTTAGGACTGAGACCCAGTACTTC. Amino acid sequence: CASSLFRTETQYF.

J is TRBJ2-7 and V is TRBV7-2; 9 positions match TRBD2. The CDR3 has 15 residues. Germline-derived CDR1 and CDR2 are SGHTA and FQGNSA. The J segment lost 4 bases and the V segment lost 1 base, leaving 5 bases of the junction unmatched. The CDR3 spells CASSLERGVMYEQYF. Written as DNA, the CDR3 is TGTGCCAGCAGCTTAGAGCGGGGGGTAATGTACGAGCAGTACTTC.

This chain links TRBV12-1 with TRBJ2-4; the table assigns TRBD2, which was not confirmed against the DNA. TRBV12-1 is a pseudogene segment. This CDR3 contains 13 residues. In DNA, the CDR3 is TGTGCCAGCAGCCGGCCGGGGCGGGGGATTCAGTACTTC. This translates into CASSRPGRGIQYF.

This rearrangement joins TRBV14 to TRBJ1-2; no definite D call. V shed 0 bases and J shed 8 bases, with 16 bases lying between them. Germline loops: CDR1 SGHDN, CDR2 FVKESK. This CDR3 has 15 amino acids. The CDR3 bases are TGTGCCAGCAGCCAAGATCCTTGGCCAGGTCGAGGCTACACCTTC. Protein sequence: CASSQDPWPGRGYTF. Full variable domain (missing parts from reference TRBV14 and TRBJ1-2): EAGVTQFPSHSVIEKGQTVTLRCDPISGHDNLYWYRRVMGKEIKFLLHFVKESKQDESGMPNNRFLAERTGGTYSTLKVQPAELEDSGVYFCASSQDPWPGRGYTFGSGTRLTVV.

This chain uses TRBV18 with TRBJ1-2; TRBD1 matches 9 bases. Germline V lookup: CDR1 KGHSH, CDR2 LQKENI. The CDR3 consists of 15 residues. The V and J ends lost 0 bases and 8 bases, in that order; junction bases with no gene match: 7. The DNA of the CDR3 is TGTGCCAGCTCACCACCCGGGACAGGGTTCGGAGGCTACACCTTC. As protein: CASSPPGTGFGGYTF.

This chain connects TRBV7-2 to TRBJ1-6, with TRBD1 matching over 7 bases. The germline V gene has CDR1 SGHTA and CDR2 FQGNSA. The ends lost 4 bases at V and 6 bases at J; junction bases unmatched: 6. This CDR3 is 15 amino acids long. CDR3 loop: CASSYGTVGNSPLHF. The CDR3 nucleotides read TGTGCCAGCAGCTACGGGACAGTTGGTAATTCACCCCTCCACTTT.

V usage is TRBV4-2 and J usage is TRBJ2-5, with 8 bases fitting TRBD2. The V and J ends lost 0 bases and 4 bases, in that order; junction bases with no gene match: 16. The germline V gene encodes CDR1 LGHNA and CDR2 YNFKEQ. The CDR3 runs to 19 residues. CDR3 nucleotide sequence: TGTGCCAGCAGCCAAGATGGATTAGCGGGGATAAGAAGGAGAGAGACCCAGTACTTC. Translated, it gives CASSQDGLAGIRRRETQYF.

The chain joins TRBV3-1 (or the pseudogene TRBV3-2) to TRBJ2-2; 7 nucleotides align to TRBD2. The CDR3 extends over 13 amino acids. J was trimmed by 9 bases and V by 2 bases; bases with no gene match: 3. From germline, CDR1 is LGHDT and CDR2 YNNKEL (reference sequence). CDR3 coding DNA: TGTGCCAGCAGCCAACTGGGGGGGAGGGAGCTGTTTTTT. It encodes CASSQLGGRELFF.

This clone was seen more than once but under ten times. The chain couples TRBV6-6 to TRBJ1-5; D gene uncertain. V was trimmed by 2 bases and J by 3 bases, leaving 8 bases between them. Germline CDR1 and CDR2: MNHNY and SVGAGI (reference sequence). The CDR3 has 14 residues. DNA of the CDR3: TGTGCCAGCAGTTACCAGGATTTCAATCAGCCCCAGCATTTT. Residues: CASSYQDFNQPQHF.

The chain is built from TRBV6-5 and TRBJ1-2, with D perhaps TRBD1 (5 bases). V dropped 1 base and J dropped 10 bases, with 10 bases sitting between them. CDR1 and CDR2 from the germline V gene are MNHEY and SVGAGI. This CDR3 has 12 amino acids. The CDR3 reads CASSYLTGDYTF. Here the CDR3 DNA reads TGTGCCAGCAGTTACTTAACGGGGGACTACACCTTC.

V usage is TRBV5-1 and J usage is TRBJ2-7; D is possibly TRBD1 (5 bases). Germline CDR1 is SGHRS and CDR2 is YFSETQ. Trimming cost V 4 bases and J 0 bases, with 14 bases left between them. The CDR3 sequence is 15 residues long. CDR3 amino acids: CASSPRQSPSYEQYF. The DNA of the CDR3 is TGCGCCAGCAGCCCCCGACAGAGTCCCTCCTACGAGCAGTACTTC.

CDR3 region: CASKEGGSSYNEQFF. As DNA, the CDR3 is TGTGCCAGCAAGGAGGGAGGGAGCTCCTACAATGAGCAGTTCTTC. This rearrangement joins TRBV2 to TRBJ2-1; 7 bases line up with TRBD2. This CDR3 is 15 amino acids long. V lost 7 bases to trimming and J lost 0 bases; unmatched junction nucleotides: 6. CDR1 is SNHLY, CDR2 FYNNEI, per germline.

This rearrangement joins TRBV29-1 to TRBJ2-6; D not resolved. The CDR3 runs 13 residues. Germline V gene lookup returns CDR1 SQVTM and CDR2 ANQGSEA. V lost 5 bases and J 0 bases, leaving 5 bases between the germline ends. In nucleotides, the CDR3 is TGCAGCGTTTATCTCTCTGGGGCCAACGTCCTGACTTTC. Amino acids: CSVYLSGANVLTF.

This sequence joins TRBV5-1 and TRBJ1-4; 9 bases map to TRBD1. CDR3 size: 17 residues. J gave up 7 bases and V 0 bases, and 10 bases lay outside the gene matches. Looked up from germline, CDR1 is SGHRS and CDR2 is YFSETQ. The CDR3 sequence is CASSLGDRAFSGEKLFF. The CDR3 DNA reads as TGCGCCAGCAGCTTGGGGGACAGGGCATTTAGTGGTGAAAAACTGTTTTTT. The variable domain in full, with the rest retrieved from reference TRBV5-1 and TRBJ1-4, is KAGVTQTPRYLIKTRGQQVTLSCSPISGHRSVSWYQQTPGQGLQFLFEYFSETQRNKGNFPGRFSGRQFSNSRSEMNVSTLELGDSALYLCASSLGDRAFSGEKLFFGSGTQLSVL.

The rearrangement uses TRBV19 and TRBJ2-5, with 7 bases matching TRBD1. J lost 4 bases, V lost 4 bases, and 0 bases had no gene match. The CDR3 length is 12 residues. Looked up from germline, CDR1 is LNHDA and CDR2 is SQIVND (reference sequence). CDR3: CASSKGAETQYF. In nucleotides, the CDR3 is TGTGCCAGTAGTAAGGGGGCAGAGACCCAGTACTTC.